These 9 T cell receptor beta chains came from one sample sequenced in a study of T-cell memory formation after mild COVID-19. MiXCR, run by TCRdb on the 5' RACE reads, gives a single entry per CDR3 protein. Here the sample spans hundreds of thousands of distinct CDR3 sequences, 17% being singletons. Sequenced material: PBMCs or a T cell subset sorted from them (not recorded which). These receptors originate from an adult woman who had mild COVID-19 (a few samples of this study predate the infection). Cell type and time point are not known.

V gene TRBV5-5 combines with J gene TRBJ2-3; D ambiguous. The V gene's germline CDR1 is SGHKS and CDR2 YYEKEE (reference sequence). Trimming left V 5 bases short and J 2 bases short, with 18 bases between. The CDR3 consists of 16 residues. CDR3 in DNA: TGTGCCAGCAGTCGCCCGGCTATGCACCTCACAGATACGCAGTATTTT. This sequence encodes CASSRPAMHLTDTQYF.

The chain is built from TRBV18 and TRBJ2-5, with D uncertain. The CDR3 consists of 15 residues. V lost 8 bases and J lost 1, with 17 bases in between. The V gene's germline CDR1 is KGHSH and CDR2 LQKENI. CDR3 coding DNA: TGTGCCAGCCTCGCAAAGGGCAGCTTCCAAGAGACCCAGTACTTC. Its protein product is CASLAKGSFQETQYF.

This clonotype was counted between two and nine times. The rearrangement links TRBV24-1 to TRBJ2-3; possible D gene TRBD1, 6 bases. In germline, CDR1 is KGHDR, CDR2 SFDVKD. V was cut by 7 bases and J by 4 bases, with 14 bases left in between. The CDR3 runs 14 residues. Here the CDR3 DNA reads TGTGCCACCAGCTTTACAGGGCCCCCAGATACGCAGTATTTT. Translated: CATSFTGPPDTQYF.

The CDR3 sequence is CASSVGGQDLREQFF. In nucleotides, the CDR3 is TGCGCCAGCAGCGTCGGGGGACAGGACCTCAGAGAGCAGTTCTTC. The chain recombines TRBV5-1 with TRBJ2-1; 8 bases match TRBD1. Per germline, CDR1 SGHRS and CDR2 YFSETQ. The trim removed 4 bases at V and 10 bases at J, leaving 13 bases unmatched. The CDR3 is made up of 15 amino acids. Drawing the rest from reference TRBV5-1 and TRBJ2-1, the complete variable domain is KAGVTQTPRYLIKTRGQQVTLSCSPISGHRSVSWYQQTPGQGLQFLFEYFSETQRNKGNFPGRFSGRQFSNSRSEMNVSTLELGDSALYLCASSVGGQDLREQFFGPGTRLTVL.

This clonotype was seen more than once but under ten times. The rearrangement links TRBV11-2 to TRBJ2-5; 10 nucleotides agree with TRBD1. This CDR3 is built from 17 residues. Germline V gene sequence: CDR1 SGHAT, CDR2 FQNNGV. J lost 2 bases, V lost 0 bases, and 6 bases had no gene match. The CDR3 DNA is TGTGCCAGCAGCTTAGATTCCAGGACAGGGGGACAAGAGACCCAGTACTTC. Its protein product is CASSLDSRTGGQETQYF.

CDR3 sequence: CASSFSSGVSYEQYF. DNA for the CDR3: TGTGCCAGCAGTTTTTCGAGCGGGGTCTCCTACGAGCAGTACTTC. The rearrangement links TRBV12-3 or TRBV12-4 to TRBJ2-7; 7 bases line up with TRBD2. The CDR3 is 15 residues long. V was clipped by 3 bases and J by 0 bases; unmatched bases: 5.

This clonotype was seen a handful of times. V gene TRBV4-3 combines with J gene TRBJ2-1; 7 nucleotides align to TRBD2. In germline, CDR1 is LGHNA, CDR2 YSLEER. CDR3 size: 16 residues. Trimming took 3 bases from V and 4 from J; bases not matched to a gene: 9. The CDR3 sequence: CASSQISGTAYNEQFF. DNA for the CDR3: TGCGCCAGCAGCCAGATCAGCGGGACCGCGTACAATGAGCAGTTCTTC.

The CDR3 DNA sequence: TGCAGCGTTGGCGGAGGGATATACCAGCCTGGGGACAGGGAGGCGCACACTGAAGCTTTCTTT. It codes for CSVGGGIYQPGDREAHTEAFF. The chain uses TRBV29-1 and TRBJ1-1; 9 bases agree with TRBD1. J gave up 3 bases and V 4 bases, and 27 bases lay outside the gene matches. The CDR3 extends over 21 amino acids. CDR1 and CDR2 (germline): SQVTM, ANQGSEA.

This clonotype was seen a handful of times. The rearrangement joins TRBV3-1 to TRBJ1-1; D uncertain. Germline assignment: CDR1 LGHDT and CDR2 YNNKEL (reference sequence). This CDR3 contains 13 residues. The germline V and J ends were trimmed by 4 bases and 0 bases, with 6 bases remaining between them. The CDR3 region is CASSRKVNTEAFF. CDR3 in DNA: TGTGCCAGCAGCCGGAAGGTGAACACTGAAGCTTTCTTT.